The 26 T cell receptor beta chains presented below share a single source sample, sequenced in a study of T cell changes during pregnancy in multiple sclerosis. Sequenced by immunoSEQ multiplex PCR; TCRdb stores in-frame clones only, minus some. The table records roughly 26,000 clones, about 88% of them present only once. The material was CD8+ T cells from peripheral blood mononuclear cells, obtained in the second trimester of pregnancy. All receptors derive from a female donor with multiple sclerosis, enrolled in a pregnancy study.

The chain couples TRBV19 to TRBJ1-1; D is ambiguous. From germline, CDR1 is LNHDA and CDR2 SQIVND (reference sequence). V was clipped by 4 bases and J by 4 bases, with 7 bases between them. This CDR3 is built from 12 residues. The CDR3 coding sequence is TGTGCCAGTAGTACCCCCCTCACTGAAGCTTTCTTT. Its translation: CASSTPLTEAFF.

The chain couples TRBV5-4 to TRBJ2-3, with TRBD2 as a possible D gene (5 bases). The length of the CDR3 is 15 residues. Trimming cost V 1 base and J 1 base, with 10 bases left between them. Looked up from germline, CDR1 is SGHNT and CDR2 is YYREEE (reference sequence). CDR3 sequence: CASSLPEGGTDTQYF. The CDR3 nucleotides are TGTGCCAGCAGCTTGCCAGAGGGTGGCACAGATACGCAGTATTTT.

Relative to its sample, this clone is medium-sized (0.01 to 0.1%). The chain links TRBV7-2 to TRBJ2-3, with 9 positions matching TRBD1. The CDR3 runs 15 residues. With V trimmed by 6 bases and J by 4 bases, 8 bases remained unmatched. The germline CDR1 and CDR2 sequences are SGHTA and FQGNSA. The CDR3 nucleotides are TGTGCCAGCAGTTTTACAGGGGGCGTCGCAGATACGCAGTATTTT. Protein product: CASSFTGGVADTQYF. Full variable domain (rest looked up from reference TRBV7-2 and TRBJ2-3): GAGVSQSPSNKVTEKGKDVELRCDPISGHTALYWYRQSLGQGLEFLIYFQGNSAPDKSGLPSDRFSAERTGGSVSTLTIQRTQQEDSAVYLCASSFTGGVADTQYFGPGTRLTVL.

CDR3 nucleotide sequence: TGTGCCAGCAGTGAAGCGCTAGCGGGAAATGAGCAGTTCTTC. It specifies CASSEALAGNEQFF. V gene TRBV2 combines with J gene TRBJ2-1, with 9 positions matching TRBD2. CDR1 is SNHLY, CDR2 FYNNEI, per germline. The CDR3 runs to 14 residues. With 0 bases clipped from V and 7 bases from J, the junction kept 1 base outside the gene matches.

This clone is a singleton in its sample. The chain carries TRBV5-1 and TRBJ1-2; TRBD1 matches at 8 bases. This CDR3 has 18 residues. In germline, CDR1 is SGHRS, CDR2 YFSETQ. Germline trimming cut 4 bases from V and 0 bases from J; bases unmatched to any gene: 14. In DNA form, the CDR3 reads TGCGCCAGCAGCGGAGGACAGGGAACGATCCCCTCTAACTATGGCTACACCTTC. It translates to CASSGGQGTIPSNYGYTF. The complete variable domain, with remaining parts taken from reference TRBV5-1 and TRBJ1-2, reads KAGVTQTPRYLIKTRGQQVTLSCSPISGHRSVSWYQQTPGQGLQFLFEYFSETQRNKGNFPGRFSGRQFSNSRSEMNVSTLELGDSALYLCASSGGQGTIPSNYGYTFGSGTRLTVV.

J is TRBJ2-7 and V is TRBV2; 7 bases fit TRBD2. Per germline, CDR1 SNHLY and CDR2 FYNNEI. J gave up 3 bases and V 11 bases, and 13 bases lay outside the gene matches. This CDR3 spans 14 amino acids. The CDR3 bases are TGTGCCGCAAATCCGAGCGGGGTCGACTACGAGCAGTACTTC. It translates to CAANPSGVDYEQYF.

V is TRBV5-4 and J is TRBJ1-2, with D possibly being TRBD1 (6 bases). V lost 4 bases and J 7 bases, leaving 11 bases between the germline ends. The CDR3 is 12 residues long. Looked up from germline, CDR1 is SGHNT and CDR2 is YYREEE (reference sequence). In DNA, the CDR3 is TGTGCCAGCAGCACAACAGGGTTTGGCTACACCTTC. Amino acids: CASSTTGFGYTF.

J is TRBJ1-1 and V is TRBV18; D gene uncertain. Germline V gene data show CDR1 as KGHSH and CDR2 as LQKENI. This CDR3 spans 12 amino acids. Trimming shortened V by 2 bases and J by 5 bases, and 6 bases separated the two germline ends. The CDR3 DNA sequence: TGTGCCAGCTCACCAACTAGGACTGAAGCTTTCTTT. Translation: CASSPTRTEAFF. The full variable domain, completed using reference TRBV18 and TRBJ1-1, is NAGVMQNPRHLVRRRGQEARLRCSPMKGHSHVYWYRQLPEEGLKFMVYLQKENIIDESGMPKERFSAEFPKEGPSILRIQQVVRGDSAAYFCASSPTRTEAFFGQGTRLTVV.

In DNA form, the CDR3 reads TGTGCCAGCAGTGGAAGACTAGCGGGAGTGATCCATGAGCAGTTCTTC. It is translated as CASSGRLAGVIHEQFF. The V call is TRBV27, the J call TRBJ2-1; 12 positions match TRBD2. Per the germline V gene, CDR1 is MNHEY and CDR2 is SMNVEV (reference sequence). The ends lost 5 bases at V and 8 bases at J; junction bases unmatched: 10. The CDR3 totals 16 residues.

This clone appeared once. The chain recombines TRBV5-4 with TRBJ2-5, with D perhaps TRBD2 (6 bases). The CDR3 consists of 14 residues. Germline CDR1 SGHNT, CDR2 YYREEE (reference sequence). V was clipped by 1 base and J by 5 bases, with 12 bases between them. The CDR3 is CASSLLSGEETQYF. DNA for the CDR3: TGTGCCAGCAGCTTGTTGTCGGGAGAGGAGACCCAGTACTTC.

The gene calls are TRBV28 and TRBJ2-5; a weak D match, TRBD1 (6 bases). Trimming removed 5 bases from V and 2 bases from J, with 15 bases in between. CDR3 length: 15 residues. Germline CDR1 is MDHEN and CDR2 is SYDVKM. This CDR3 is CASSPGTIAQETQYF. The CDR3 DNA reads as TGTGCCAGCAGTCCAGGGACAATCGCACAAGAGACCCAGTACTTC.

The V call is TRBV6-5, the J call TRBJ1-4; D unclear. Germline assignment: CDR1 MNHEY and CDR2 SVGAGI. V was shortened by 6 bases and J by 8 bases, with 16 bases between the two germline ends. This CDR3 spans 14 amino acids. CDR3 loop: CASSRIGRGEKLFF. CDR3 coding DNA: TGTGCCAGCAGCCGGATAGGACGGGGAGAAAAACTGTTTTTT.

This sequence joins TRBV4-1 and TRBJ2-1, with a weak D call TRBD2 (5 bases). Trimming stripped 1 base from V and 7 bases from J, with 14 bases between. The CDR3 totals 15 residues. CDR1 is MGHRA, CDR2 YSYEKL, per germline. CDR3 in DNA: TGCGCCAGCAGCCAAGGCGGAGGCGGGTCGAATGAGCAGTTCTTC. As protein: CASSQGGGGSNEQFF.

Here the CDR3 DNA reads TGTGCCAGTCCTGGGGGACAACTGAACACTGAAGCTTTCTTT. Encoded protein: CASPGGQLNTEAFF. The genes are TRBV7-9 and TRBJ1-1; D might be TRBD1 (6 bases). The germline V and J ends were trimmed by 9 bases and 0 bases, with 14 bases remaining between them. The CDR3 loop spans 14 amino acids. Germline V gene lookup returns CDR1 SEHNR and CDR2 FQNEAQ (reference sequence). The whole variable domain, filled in from reference TRBV7-9 and TRBJ1-1, reads DTGVSQNPRHKITKRGQNVTFRCDPISEHNRLYWYRQTLGQGPEFLTYFQNEAQLEKSRLLSDRFSAERPKGSFSTLEIQRTEQGDSAMYLCASPGGQLNTEAFFGQGTRLTVV.

The chain employs TRBV7-8 and TRBJ2-1; 15 positions agree with TRBD2. This CDR3 comprises 19 residues. V lost 5 bases and J lost 2; bases outside the gene matches: 10. The germline CDR1 and CDR2 sequences are SGHVS and FQNEAQ. The chain's CDR3 is CASSLTGTSGRQTYNEQFF. In DNA, the CDR3 is TGTGCCAGCAGCCTTACAGGGACTAGCGGGAGGCAAACCTACAATGAGCAGTTCTTC.

V and J are TRBV27 and TRBJ2-7; 11 bases agree with TRBD1. The CDR3 length is 15 residues. V lost 5 bases, J lost 0 bases, and 3 bases stayed unmatched. CDR1 and CDR2 (germline): MNHEY, SMNVEV (reference sequence). CDR3 nucleotides: TGTGCCAGCAGTCCGGGACAGGGGGGCTCCTACGAGCAGTACTTC. Translating gives CASSPGQGGSYEQYF.

This chain joins TRBV10-3 and TRBJ2-7, with D perhaps matching TRBD1 (6 bases). CDR1 is ENHRY, CDR2 SYGVKD, per germline. Trimming took 5 bases from V and 1 from J, leaving 12 bases between them. The CDR3 totals 14 residues. This CDR3 is CAISISDSSYEQYF. The CDR3 DNA reads TGTGCCATCAGTATTTCGGACAGTTCCTACGAGCAGTACTTC.

The rearrangement joins TRBV9 to TRBJ2-7; the D is unclear. The length of the CDR3 is 14 residues. The V end lost 2 bases, the J end lost 3 bases, and 12 bases lay between the germline ends. Germline V CDR1 and CDR2: SGDLS, YYNGEE. The CDR3 DNA reads as TGTGCCAGCAGCGTGAGTAGCTTTAGCTACGAGCAGTACTTC. As protein: CASSVSSFSYEQYF.

The chain combines TRBV7-8 with TRBJ2-1; the D gene is possibly TRBD2 (5 bases). The length of the CDR3 is 12 residues. The germline gives CDR1 SGHVS, CDR2 FQNEAQ. Trimming left V 5 bases short and J 7 bases short, with 9 bases between. In nucleotides, the CDR3 is TGTGCCAGCAGCCCGAGGGAGAATGAGCAGTTCTTC. It codes for CASSPRENEQFF.

V gene TRBV7-8 combines with J gene TRBJ2-1; TRBD2 might be the D (6 bases). The CDR3 extends over 13 amino acids. Between the trimmed V and J ends, which lost 8 bases and 1 base, there was a span of 9 bases. From germline, CDR1 is SGHVS and CDR2 FQNEAQ. CDR3 sequence reads: CASYGRSYNEQFF. CDR3 bases: TGTGCCAGCTACGGGAGATCCTACAATGAGCAGTTCTTC.

The chain combines TRBV19 with TRBJ2-5, with TRBD2 identical over 7 bases. J gave up 7 bases and V 3 bases, and 5 bases lay outside the gene matches. Germline V gives CDR1 LNHDA, CDR2 SQIVND (reference sequence). This CDR3 contains 13 residues. Here the CDR3 DNA reads TGTGCCAGTAGTATGGGAGGGGACGGGACCCAGTACTTC. Encoded protein: CASSMGGDGTQYF.

The chain has TRBV19 and TRBJ2-3, with D possibly TRBD1 on 5 matching bases. Germline V gives CDR1 LNHDA, CDR2 SQIVND (reference sequence). The CDR3 runs 13 residues. V was pared by 6 bases and J by 1 base, with 8 bases between. CDR3 nucleotides: TGTGCCAGTAGAACGACAGGCACAGATACGCAGTATTTT. Translating it yields CASRTTGTDTQYF.

The chain couples TRBV7-8 to TRBJ2-1; the D is unclear. V was clipped by 1 base and J by 0 bases, with 4 bases between them. The CDR3 length is 14 residues. Germline V CDR1 and CDR2: SGHVS, FQNEAQ. CDR3 nucleotide sequence: TGTGCCAGCAGCTTAGTCAGCTCCTACAATGAGCAGTTCTTC. Its translation: CASSLVSSYNEQFF. Full variable domain (remainder filled in from reference TRBV7-8 and TRBJ2-1): GAGVSQSPRYKVAKRGQDVALRCDPISGHVSLFWYQQALGQGPEFLTYFQNEAQLDKSGLPSDRFFAERPEGSVSTLKIQRTQQEDSAVYLCASSLVSSYNEQFFGPGTRLTVL.

The rearrangement joins TRBV4-2 to TRBJ2-3, with 14 bases lining up with TRBD2. The ends lost 3 bases at V and 5 bases at J; junction bases unmatched: 4. The CDR3 is made up of 16 amino acids. The germline gives CDR1 LGHNA, CDR2 YNFKEQ. CDR3 amino acids: CASSQLTSGREDTQYF. Written as DNA, the CDR3 is TGTGCCAGCAGCCAGCTGACTAGCGGGAGGGAAGATACGCAGTATTTT.

The chain couples TRBV9 to TRBJ2-3, with D hard to call. The length of the CDR3 is 11 residues. Deletions cut 4 bases from V and 4 bases from J, with 4 bases between. Germline CDR1 and CDR2: SGDLS and YYNGEE. The CDR3 loop reads CASSRADTQYF. The CDR3 region has the DNA TGTGCCAGCAGCCGAGCAGATACGCAGTATTTT.

The V call is TRBV29-1, the J call TRBJ2-7, with TRBD2 identical over 7 bases. The CDR3 length is 15 residues. Germline V lookup: CDR1 SQVTM, CDR2 ANQGSEA. V shed 0 bases and J 1 base; nucleotides not matched to a gene: 6. CDR3 region: CSVEDRPSGSYEQYF. For the CDR3, the DNA is TGCAGCGTTGAAGATCGGCCTAGCGGATCCTACGAGCAGTACTTC.